This T cell receptor beta chain was identified during a study of cytomegalovirus exposure and HLA in healthy donors. CDR3 size: 14 residues. Per the germline V gene, CDR1 is SNHLY and CDR2 is FYNNEI. The junction had 5 bases not matched to a gene; V was cut back by 6 bases and J by 7 bases. The primer mix had 60 Vbeta and 13 Jbeta primers. The repertoire was sequenced with immunoSEQ multiplex PCR; TCRdb's copy has only in-frame clones and lacks some. The profile shows approximately 70,000 clones, over 70% of them singletons. The source of this sequence is a man aged 60 to 75 in good health and CMV-seropositive. Sequenced: PBMCs. This chain links TRBV2 with TRBJ2-1; 11 positions agree with TRBD1. The CDR3 region has the DNA TGTGCCAGCAGGTTGGACAGGGGGCTGAATGAGCAGTTCTTC. As protein: CASRLDRGLNEQFF.